Following are 2 T cell receptor beta chains from one sample sequenced in a study of blood T cells in healthy people across ages. Alongside a J-beta primer mix, a sample-barcoded 5' primer served in a second PCR lasting about 6 to 11 cycles. TCRdb ran MiXCR on the 5' RACE reads and lists one entry per CDR3 protein. The sample consists of 780,000 or so distinct CDR3 sequences, roughly 56% of them appearing once. Sequencing was carried out using blood. These receptors came from a man aged 40-49 years in good health.

The V gene is TRBV2, the J gene TRBJ1-2; D is uncertain. V was trimmed by 6 bases and J by 1 base, leaving 9 bases between them. The germline CDR1 and CDR2 sequences are SNHLY and FYNNEI. The CDR3 is made up of 13 amino acids. The CDR3 spells CASSDFGNYGYTF. The DNA for the CDR3 is TGTGCCAGCAGCGACTTCGGTAACTATGGCTACACCTTC.

The chain is built from TRBV7-8 and TRBJ1-6, with unresolved D. Germline V CDR1 and CDR2: SGHVS, FQNEAQ. The ends were cut back, 5 bases at V and 10 bases at J, with 12 bases in the middle. This CDR3 is built from 13 residues. In nucleotides, the CDR3 is TGTGCCAGCAGCGTAGGGTCGCGGTCACCCCTCCACTTT. It specifies CASSVGSRSPLHF. The variable domain in full, with the rest retrieved from reference TRBV7-8 and TRBJ1-6, is GAGVSQSPRYKVAKRGQDVALRCDPISGHVSLFWYQQALGQGPEFLTYFQNEAQLDKSGLPSDRFFAERPEGSVSTLKIQRTQQEDSAVYLCASSVGSRSPLHFGNGTRLTVT.